The present T cell receptor beta chain was sequenced within a study of molecular identifiers for immune sequencing clone quantification. Study observations and caveats: Clonotypes topping 20 RNA copies carried over 98% of effector molecules but under 1% of naive ones.

V gave up 4 bases and J gave up 7 bases; unmatched junction bases: 8. Germline CDR1 is SGHVS and CDR2 is FNYEAQ. The length of the CDR3 is 16 residues. Naive CD8 T cells were sorted, and the gate applied was CD8+CD4-CCR7+CD45RA+. Regarding this clonotype: The antigen remains undetermined.

The use of previously described methods and listed TCR primers produced the bulk TCR libraries. MiXCR, applied by TCRdb to the PCR reads, yields one record per CDR3 protein. The sample has approximately 100,000 distinct CDR3 sequences; roughly 38% are singletons. This rearrangement joins TRBV7-6 to TRBJ2-3; 13 nucleotides align to TRBD2. The receptor's source is a human donor in good health. Some libraries in this study had Jurkat cell RNA spiked in. The material sequenced was naive CD8+ T cells from blood, with Jurkat cell RNA spiked in. As for subset: FACS-sorted CD8+CD4-CCR7+CD45RA+ naive T cells. CDR3 sequence: CASSSYEGTSGNTQYF. The CDR3, as DNA: TGTGCCAGCAGCTCCTACGAGGGGACTAGCGGGAATACGCAGTATTTT.